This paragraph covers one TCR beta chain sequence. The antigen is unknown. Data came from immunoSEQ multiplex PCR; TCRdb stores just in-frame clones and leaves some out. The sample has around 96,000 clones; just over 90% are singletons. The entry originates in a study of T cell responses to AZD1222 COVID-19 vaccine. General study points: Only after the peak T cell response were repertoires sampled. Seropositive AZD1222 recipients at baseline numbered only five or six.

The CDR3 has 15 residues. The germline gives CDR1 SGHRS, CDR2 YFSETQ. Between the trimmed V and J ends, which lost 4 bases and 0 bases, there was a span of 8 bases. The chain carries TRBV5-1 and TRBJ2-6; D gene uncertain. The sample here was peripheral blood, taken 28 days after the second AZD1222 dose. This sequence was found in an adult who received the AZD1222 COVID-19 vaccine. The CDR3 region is CASSAGSSGANVLTF. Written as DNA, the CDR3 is TGCGCCAGCAGCGCCGGTAGCTCTGGGGCCAACGTCCTGACTTTC.